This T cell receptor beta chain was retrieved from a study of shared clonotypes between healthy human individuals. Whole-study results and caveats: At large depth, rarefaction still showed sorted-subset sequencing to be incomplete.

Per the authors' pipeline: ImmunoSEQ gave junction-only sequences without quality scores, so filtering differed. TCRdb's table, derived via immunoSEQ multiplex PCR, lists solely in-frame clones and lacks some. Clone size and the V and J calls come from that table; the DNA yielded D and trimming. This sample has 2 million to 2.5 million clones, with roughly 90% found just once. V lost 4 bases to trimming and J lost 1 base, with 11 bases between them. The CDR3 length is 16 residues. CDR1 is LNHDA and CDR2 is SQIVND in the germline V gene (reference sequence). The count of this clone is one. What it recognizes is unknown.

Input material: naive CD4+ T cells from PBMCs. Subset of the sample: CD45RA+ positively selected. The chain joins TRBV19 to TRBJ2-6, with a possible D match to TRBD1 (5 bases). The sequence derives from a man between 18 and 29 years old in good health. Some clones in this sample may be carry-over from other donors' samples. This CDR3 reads CASSRRTSSGANVLTF. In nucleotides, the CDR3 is TGTGCCAGTAGTAGACGGACATCTTCTGGGGCCAACGTCCTGACTTTC.